In its sample, the clone carrying this T cell receptor beta chain was seen many times. Trimming removed 2 bases at V and 2 bases at J, with 6 bases between. This CDR3 has 13 amino acids. This specimen comes from a study of human T cells and chemical hapten exposure. Time point specified: patch test 2, 6 weeks after DPC sensitization. Sample treatment: therapeutic diphenylcyclopropenone sensitization with weekly scalp DPC. Unfractionated whole blood served as the source for total RNA extraction. In TCRdb, the RACE reads were re-called with MiXCR into one record per CDR3 protein. The sample consists of tens of thousands of distinct CDR3 sequences, roughly 10% of them appearing once.

The source is a woman younger than 45 with alopecia areata. Some clones in this sample may be carry-over from other donors' samples. The chain joins TRBV12-3 or TRBV12-4 to TRBJ2-5; D gene uncertain. The sequencing used whole blood, collected in connection with sensitization to the hapten diphenylcyclopropenone (DPC). The CDR3 protein is CASSLLGQETQYF. The CDR3 DNA sequence: TGTGCCAGCAGTTTACTGGGGCAAGAGACCCAGTACTTC.